This TCR beta chain emerged from a study of blood T cell repertoires in COVID-19. Looking at the study overall: The samples span acute and convalescent COVID-19 from the United States, Italy and Spain. The analysed material was cDNA or gDNA that came from T cells, B-cell-depleted T cells, or PBMCs.

Study processing details: Reference gene primer amplification yielded estimated nucleated cell counts. The table came from immunoSEQ multiplex PCR; TCRdb's copy has only in-frame clones and leaves some out. The V and J calls and clone size come from that table; D and trimming were worked out from the DNA. The data hold approximately 400,000 clones, with 89% observed a single time. CDR3 size: 15 residues. The V end lost 4 bases, the J end lost 6 bases, and 19 bases lay between the germline ends. CDR1 and CDR2 from the germline V gene are SGDLS and YYNGEE. This TCR was recovered from a man in his forties with acute or convalescent COVID-19. The sequencing sample was made of peripheral blood. The chain has TRBV9 and TRBJ1-1, with D uncertain. The CDR3 reads CASSPRAEGSAEAFF. CDR3 coding DNA: TGTGCCAGCAGCCCCCGCGCGGAGGGAAGCGCTGAAGCTTTCTTT.